The entry below describes one TCR beta chain. Authors' processing steps: Amplifying reference gene primers gave estimates of nucleated cell counts. Clones were sequenced by immunoSEQ multiplex PCR, and TCRdb holds only the in-frame ones, with some missing. The DNA gave D and trimming, while V, J and clone size come from that table. In the table there are 150,000 to 200,000 clones, around 85% of which are singletons. CDR1 SGDLS and CDR2 YYNGEE come from the germline V gene. Trimming cost V 4 bases and J 6 bases; bases outside gene matches: 8. This CDR3 contains 15 residues. This specimen comes from a study of blood T cell repertoires in COVID-19. Study-wide context: Researchers got acute and convalescent COVID-19 samples from the United States, Italy and Spain. The cDNA or gDNA used as material had been derived from T cells, B-cell-depleted T cells, or PBMCs.

The clonotype comes from a man over 45 with active or convalescent COVID-19. The V and J genes are TRBV9 and TRBJ2-2; TRBD1 agrees at 8 bases. The sequenced sample was peripheral blood. The CDR3 bases are TGTGCCAGCAGCCTCAGGGGGCGAGAAGCCGGGGAGCTGTTTTTT. This codes for CASSLRGREAGELFF.